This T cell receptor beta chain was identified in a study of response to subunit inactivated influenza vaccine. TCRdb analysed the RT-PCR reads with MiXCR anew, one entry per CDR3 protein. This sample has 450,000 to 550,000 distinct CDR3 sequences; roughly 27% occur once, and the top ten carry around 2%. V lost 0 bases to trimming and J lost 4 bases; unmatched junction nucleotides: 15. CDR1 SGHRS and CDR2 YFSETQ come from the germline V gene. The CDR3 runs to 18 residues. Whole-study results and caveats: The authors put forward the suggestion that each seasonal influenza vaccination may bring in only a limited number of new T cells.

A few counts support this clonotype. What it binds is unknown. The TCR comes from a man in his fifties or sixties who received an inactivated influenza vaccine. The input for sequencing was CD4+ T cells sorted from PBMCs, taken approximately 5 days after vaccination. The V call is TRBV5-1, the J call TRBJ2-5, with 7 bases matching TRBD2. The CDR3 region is CASSLEWPSGLASETQYF. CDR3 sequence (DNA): TGCGCCAGCAGCTTGGAGTGGCCTAGCGGATTAGCTTCAGAGACCCAGTACTTC. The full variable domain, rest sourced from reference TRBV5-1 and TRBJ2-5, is KAGVTQTPRYLIKTRGQQVTLSCSPISGHRSVSWYQQTPGQGLQFLFEYFSETQRNKGNFPGRFSGRQFSNSRSEMNVSTLELGDSALYLCASSLEWPSGLASETQYFGPGTRLLVL.